This is a list of T cell receptor beta chains from one sample in a study of tumor-infiltrating lymphocytes in localized non-small cell lung cancer. Sequenced by immunoSEQ multiplex PCR; TCRdb stores in-frame clones only, minus some. This repertoire shows about 8,400 clones, over 75% found once; its top ten account for about 4.6%. Specimen: lung tumor tissue. These receptors were collected from a human donor with non-small cell lung cancer. CDR3s include the opening cysteine and the closing phenylalanine or tryptophan. A D gene is named only where the DNA matches it firmly.

DNA	CDR3	J	V	D
TGTGCCAGCAGCTTCGACAGGGGCGAAGCTTTCTTT	CASSFDRGEAFF	TRBJ1-1	TRBV6-5	TRBD1
TGTGCCAGCAGTTTGGGACACCTAGTTGGCTACACCTTC	CASSLGHLVGYTF	TRBJ1-2	TRBV5-5	NA
TGCGCCAGCAGCGCCCAGGGCCCATCTTCCTACGAGCAGTACTTC	CASSAQGPSSYEQYF	TRBJ2-7	TRBV5-1	NA
TGTGCCAGCAGCAGGGGACTAGCGGGACAAGAGACCCAGTACTTC	CASSRGLAGQETQYF	TRBJ2-5	TRBV5-6	TRBD2
TGTGCCAGCAGCTTAGTAGATGGGCGCTATGGCTACACCTTC	CASSLVDGRYGYTF	TRBJ1-2	TRBV7-2	NA
TGTGCCAGCAGACGGACAGGGCGGAATCAGCCCCAGCATTTT	CASRRTGRNQPQHF	TRBJ1-5	TRBV6-5	TRBD1
TGCAGCGTTTTAACGGGACAGGACACTGAAGCTTTCTTT	CSVLTGQDTEAFF	TRBJ1-1	TRBV29-1	TRBD1
TGTGCCACCAGCAGAGGGGGGGCGACGAACACTGAAGCTTTCTTT	CATSRGGATNTEAFF	TRBJ1-1	TRBV15	NA
TGTGCCAGCAGTACTCCCGGGACAGCGAACACTGAAGCTTTCTTT	CASSTPGTANTEAFF	TRBJ1-1	TRBV25-1	TRBD1
TGTGCCAGCAGCCCCCACCCGGGGGCTGGCACTGAAGCTTTCTTT	CASSPHPGAGTEAFF	TRBJ1-1	TRBV28	NA
TGTGCCAGCAGTATTGACGGGGGGGGCTACAATGAGCAGTTCTTC	CASSIDGGGYNEQFF	TRBJ2-1	TRBV5-6	TRBD2
TGTGCCAGCTCGCGGCGGGGCTATGGCTACACCTTC	CASSRRGYGYTF	TRBJ1-2	TRBV28	NA
TGTGCCGTCAACAGGGGAGACACTGAAGCTTTCTTT	CAVNRGDTEAFF	TRBJ1-1	TRBV10-3	TRBD1
TGTGCCAGCTCACCACCGGGGGAATATAGCAATCAGCCCCAGCATTTT	CASSPPGEYSNQPQHF	TRBJ1-5	TRBV18	NA